Following are 30 T cell receptor beta chains from one sample sequenced in a study of CD8 T cells in ankylosing spondylitis. TCRdb re-derived calls from the 5' RACE reads in MiXCR, one entry per CDR3 protein. The sample holds about 130,000 distinct CDR3 sequences; approximately 13% are singletons and the top ten take around 3%. The sample was blood, either unsorted or a sorted T cell fraction (not recorded which). The receptors here all came from a female donor with ankylosing spondylitis or in good health (not recorded which).

This clonotype was seen many times. The chain carries TRBV12-3 or TRBV12-4 and TRBJ1-5, with D possibly TRBD1 on 5 matching bases. CDR3 length: 15 amino acids. Trimming stripped 6 bases from V and 2 bases from J, with 14 bases between. Here the CDR3 reads CASRPSSGGNQPQHF. The CDR3 DNA is TGTGCCAGCAGGCCTAGCTCGGGGGGCAATCAGCCCCAGCATTTT.

This rearrangement joins TRBV15 to TRBJ1-1; weak D call: TRBD1 (6 bases). Germline CDR1 is LNHNV and CDR2 is YYDKDF (reference sequence). The CDR3 runs to 15 residues. V was clipped by 3 bases and J by 5 bases, with 16 bases between them. This CDR3 reads CATSSFGRGNTEAFF. CDR3 nucleotide sequence: TGTGCCACCAGCAGCTTTGGAAGGGGGAATACTGAAGCTTTCTTT. The full variable domain, in which reference TRBV15 and TRBJ1-1 provide the parts outside the CDR3, is DAMVIQNPRYQVTQFGKPVTLSCSQTLNHNVMYWYQQKSSQAPKLLFHYYDKDFNNEADTPDNFQSRRPNTSFCFLDIRSPGLGDTAMYLCATSSFGRGNTEAFFGQGTRLTVV.

This clonotype was observed at least ten times. The gene calls are TRBV6-1 and TRBJ2-5; 8 nucleotides line up with TRBD1. The CDR3 length is 16 residues. The V gene end was trimmed by 6 bases and the J gene end by 6 bases; junction bases not matched to a gene: 15. The germline V gene encodes CDR1 MNHNS and CDR2 SASEGT. This CDR3 is CASRVTDRGALQTQYF. CDR3 DNA sequence: TGTGCCAGCAGGGTCACCGACAGGGGCGCCCTTCAGACCCAGTACTTC.

This clonotype was counted only a few times. The chain carries TRBV29-1 and TRBJ2-3; TRBD2 matches 8 bases. Germline V gene lookup returns CDR1 SQVTM and CDR2 ANQGSEA. V shed 3 bases, J shed 5 bases, and the junction held 7 bases outside the gene matches. This CDR3 spans 14 amino acids. The CDR3 bases are TGCAGCGTTGAGCGGGGGGTAGTAGGAGATACGCAGTATTTT. It yields the protein CSVERGVVGDTQYF.

This chain's CDR3 is CASSLMIRGSDSYEQYF. The CDR3 nucleotides are TGTGCCAGCAGCTTAATGATAAGAGGGAGTGACTCCTACGAGCAGTACTTC. The rearrangement links TRBV7-8 to TRBJ2-7, with D perhaps matching TRBD2 (5 bases). V dropped 2 bases and J dropped 0 bases, with 17 bases sitting between them. This CDR3 has 17 residues. Germline CDR1 is SGHVS and CDR2 is FQNEAQ.

J is TRBJ2-7 and V is TRBV27, with D possibly matching TRBD2 (5 bases). This CDR3 region has 14 residues. Germline loops: CDR1 MNHEY, CDR2 SMNVEV (reference sequence). V dropped 6 bases and J dropped 0 bases, with 12 bases sitting between them. The CDR3 spells CASSTRRSSYEQYF. CDR3 coding DNA: TGTGCCAGCAGCACGCGGAGGAGCTCCTACGAGCAGTACTTC.

This clonotype was counted many times. The CDR3 sequence is CASSAFRGPEAFF. Written as DNA, the CDR3 is TGTGCCAGCAGTGCGTTCAGGGGGCCTGAAGCTTTCTTT. The chain joins TRBV28 to TRBJ1-1; 8 bases line up with TRBD1. V lost 5 bases, J lost 6 bases, and 5 bases stayed unmatched. CDR1 is MDHEN and CDR2 is SYDVKM in the germline V gene. CDR3 size: 13 residues.

The table lists this clonotype with a few counts. J is TRBJ2-2 and V is TRBV24-1; D may be TRBD1 (5 bases). This CDR3 is 14 amino acids long. V shed 4 bases and J shed 6 bases, with 11 bases lying between them. Germline CDR1 and CDR2: KGHDR and SFDVKD. The CDR3 sequence is CATSDTGAPGELFF. The CDR3 bases are TGTGCCACCAGTGACACAGGAGCTCCCGGGGAGCTGTTTTTT.

The genes are TRBV7-2 and TRBJ1-2; D may be TRBD1 (6 bases). Trimming cost V 1 base and J 8 bases, with 17 bases left between them. The V gene's germline CDR1 is SGHTA and CDR2 FQGNSA. The CDR3 is 15 amino acids. Here the CDR3 DNA reads TGTGCCAGCAGCTTAGGGGGTTTCAGGGGAGGCGGCTACACCTTC. It yields the protein CASSLGGFRGGGYTF.

The sample holds a few counts of this clonotype. V usage is TRBV7-2 and J usage is TRBJ2-7, with D uncertain. V was pared by 1 base and J by 4 bases, with 8 bases between. The CDR3 consists of 13 residues. CDR1 is SGHTA and CDR2 is FQGNSA in the germline V gene. CDR3 DNA sequence: TGTGCCAGCAGCTTAGGGGCGTCGTACGAGCAGTACTTC. Residues: CASSLGASYEQYF.

This clonotype was found many times. The chain carries TRBV9 and TRBJ2-2; perhaps TRBD2 as D (6 bases). V was pared by 0 bases and J by 5 bases, with 14 bases between. This CDR3 spans 16 amino acids. Germline lookup yields CDR1 SGDLS and CDR2 YYNGEE. CDR3 DNA: TGTGCCAGCAGCGTAGATGCGGGGCATGCTACCGGGGAGCTGTTTTTT. It codes for CASSVDAGHATGELFF.

The gene calls are TRBV20-1 and TRBJ2-1, with TRBD2 as a possible D gene (7 bases). CDR3 size: 16 residues. V lost 6 bases and J 1 base, leaving 19 bases between the germline ends. Germline loops: CDR1 DFQATT, CDR2 SNEGSKA (reference sequence). In DNA, the CDR3 is TGCAGTGCCCAGGGGCCCAGGGGAGGGTCCTACAATGAGCAGTTCTTC. Protein: CSAQGPRGGSYNEQFF.

This clonotype occurred a few times. The chain uses TRBV6-5 and TRBJ2-3, with a possible D match to TRBD2 (6 bases). V lost 4 bases and J 0 bases, leaving 23 bases between the germline ends. The CDR3 sequence is 19 residues long. The germline CDR1 and CDR2 sequences are MNHEY and SVGAGI. DNA of the CDR3: TGTGCCAGCAGTTCTACCATTGCTTACGGTAGCGGTAGCACAGATACGCAGTATTTT. It encodes CASSSTIAYGSGSTDTQYF.

This sequence joins TRBV7-2 and TRBJ2-1, with D uncertain. The CDR3 is 15 amino acids. The germline V gene encodes CDR1 SGHTA and CDR2 FQGNSA. V gave up 3 bases and J gave up 0 bases, with 9 bases separating them. The CDR3 DNA reads TGTGCCAGCAGCTTGGCGTATAGCTCCTACAATGAGCAGTTCTTC. Its protein is CASSLAYSSYNEQFF.

The chain is built from TRBV30 and TRBJ1-5, with no clear D. In germline, CDR1 is GTSNPN, CDR2 SVGIG (reference sequence). Deletions cut 2 bases from V and 3 bases from J, with 17 bases between. The CDR3 is 16 amino acids. The CDR3, as DNA: TGTGCCTGGAGTTTCCCGACAACTGGGAACAATCAGCCCCAGCATTTT. Protein: CAWSFPTTGNNQPQHF.

This clonotype was seen only a few times. The chain combines TRBV4-1 with TRBJ2-4; maybe TRBD1 (5 bases). The CDR3 totals 14 residues. CDR1 and CDR2 (germline): MGHRA, YSYEKL. V lost 1 base and J 8 bases, leaving 12 bases between the germline ends. CDR3 residues: CASSQVGLGDIQYF. The CDR3 DNA reads as TGCGCCAGCAGCCAAGTTGGGCTAGGGGACATTCAGTACTTC.

This clonotype showed up just a few times. The chain uses TRBV7-9 and TRBJ2-6, with D maybe TRBD1 (5 bases). The V end lost 2 bases, the J end lost 7 bases, and 18 bases lay between the germline ends. The CDR3 sequence is 17 residues long. Germline V lookup: CDR1 SEHNR, CDR2 FQNEAQ (reference sequence). In DNA form, the CDR3 reads TGTGCCAGCAGCTTACATCTTGAGACAGTCGGCGCCAACGTCCTGACTTTC. Translation: CASSLHLETVGANVLTF.

This clonotype was observed a few times. The V and J genes are TRBV5-1 and TRBJ2-3; 7 positions agree with TRBD1. CDR1 SGHRS and CDR2 YFSETQ come from the germline V gene. The CDR3 is 15 amino acids. V lost 4 bases, J lost 4 bases, and 9 bases stayed unmatched. The chain's CDR3 is CASSLGQVFPDTQYF. Here the CDR3 DNA reads TGCGCCAGCAGCCTCGGACAGGTTTTTCCAGATACGCAGTATTTT.

The chain carries TRBV12-3 or TRBV12-4 and TRBJ2-2; D gene uncertain. The CDR3 spans 14 residues. Deletions cut 8 bases from V and 0 bases from J, with 10 bases between. The CDR3 DNA is TGTGCCAGCGGTTCACGACCGAACACCGGGGAGCTGTTTTTT. Protein product: CASGSRPNTGELFF.

The V gene is TRBV12-3 or TRBV12-4, the J gene TRBJ1-2; TRBD1 agrees at 9 bases. With V trimmed by 6 bases and J by 11 bases, 4 bases remained unmatched. This CDR3 contains 11 residues. The CDR3 nucleotides read TGTGCCAGCAGGGGGACAGGGTGGTACACCTTC. It translates to CASRGTGWYTF.

The table lists this clonotype with many counts. This chain joins TRBV15 and TRBJ1-5, with D possibly matching TRBD1 (6 bases). The V end lost 5 bases, the J end lost 0 bases, and 20 bases lay between the germline ends. Germline V gene data show CDR1 as LNHNV and CDR2 as YYDKDF (reference sequence). There are 18 residues in the CDR3. The CDR3 DNA is TGTGCCACCAGCGGACCGTCTGGGACACCCCTTAGCAATCAGCCCCAGCATTTT. As protein: CATSGPSGTPLSNQPQHF.

This clonotype was seen a handful of times. The rearrangement links TRBV5-1 to TRBJ2-1; D possibly uses TRBD1 or TRBD2 (6 bases each). This CDR3 has 14 residues. V lost 2 bases and J 6 bases, leaving 12 bases between the germline ends. Germline CDR1 SGHRS, CDR2 YFSETQ. The CDR3 spells CASSFLQGGNEQFF. The CDR3 nucleotides are TGCGCCAGCAGCTTCCTACAGGGAGGCAATGAGCAGTTCTTC.

The V and J genes are TRBV5-6 and TRBJ2-7; TRBD2 might be the D (6 bases). The ends were cut back, 2 bases at V and 7 bases at J, with 13 bases in the middle. CDR1 is SGHDT and CDR2 is YYEEEE in the germline V gene. The CDR3 covers 13 residues. This CDR3 reads CASSLGRDREQYF. DNA of the CDR3: TGTGCCAGCAGCTTAGGGCGGGACCGGGAGCAGTACTTC. Complete variable domain (other parts from reference TRBV5-6 and TRBJ2-7): DAGVTQSPTHLIKTRGQQVTLRCSPKSGHDTVSWYQQALGQGPQFIFQYYEEEERQRGNFPDRFSGHQFPNYSSELNVNALLLGDSALYLCASSLGRDREQYFGPGTRLTVT.

The CDR3 spells CASSKQGAYNEQFF. The CDR3, as DNA: TGTGCCAGCAGCAAACAGGGGGCATACAATGAGCAGTTCTTC. V usage is TRBV7-6 and J usage is TRBJ2-1, with TRBD1 matching over 9 bases. Trimming removed 5 bases from V and 4 bases from J; junction bases left unmatched: 3. CDR1 and CDR2 from the germline V gene are SGHVS and FNYEAQ. The CDR3 has 14 amino acids. Full variable domain (rest looked up from reference TRBV7-6 and TRBJ2-1): GAGVSQSPRYKVTKRGQDVALRCDPISGHVSLYWYRQALGQGPEFLTYFNYEAQQDKSGLPNDRFSAERPEGSISTLTIQRTEQRDSAMYRCASSKQGAYNEQFFGPGTRLTVL.

This sequence joins TRBV12-3 or TRBV12-4 and TRBJ1-2, with TRBD1 identical over 7 bases. V lost 5 bases to trimming and J lost 4 bases; unmatched junction nucleotides: 7. This CDR3 spans 14 amino acids. DNA for the CDR3: TGTGCCAGCAGTCTAACGGGACAGTTCTATGGCTACACCTTC. Amino acid sequence: CASSLTGQFYGYTF.

As concerns this clonotype: This clone may be a read error of a much larger clone one base away. The V call is TRBV7-3, the J call TRBJ2-5; D unresolved. This CDR3 is built from 15 residues. CDR1 is SGHTA and CDR2 is FQGTGA in the germline V gene. This CDR3 is CASSLTGRFQETRYF. Here the CDR3 DNA reads TGTGCCAGCAGCTTAACGGGCAGATTCCAAGAGACCCGGTACTTC.

In its sample, this clonotype was seen many times. V and J are TRBV7-2 and TRBJ2-2; tentative D call: TRBD2 (6 bases). CDR1 and CDR2 from the germline V gene are SGHTA and FQGNSA. This CDR3 is 15 amino acids long. V lost 2 bases and J lost 3, with 10 bases in between. CDR3 region: CASSLSGQYTGELFF. In DNA form, the CDR3 reads TGTGCCAGCAGCTTAAGCGGGCAGTACACCGGGGAGCTGTTTTTT.

CDR3 sequence reads: CASSSDTDTQYF. The CDR3 coding sequence is TGTGCCAGCAGTTCCGACACAGATACGCAGTATTTT. The chain employs TRBV12-3 or TRBV12-4 and TRBJ2-3, with D uncertain. With 4 bases removed from V and 2 bases from J, the gap between germline ends came to 4 bases. There are 12 residues in the CDR3.

V is TRBV11-3 and J is TRBJ2-1, with 9 bases that match TRBD2. This CDR3 spans 12 amino acids. J lost 10 bases, V lost 5 bases, and 3 bases had no gene match. Germline V lookup: CDR1 SGHNT, CDR2 YENEEA. CDR3 residues: CASSTTSGEQFF. DNA of the CDR3: TGTGCCAGCAGCACGACTAGCGGAGAGCAGTTCTTC.

This clonotype has at least ten counts. The chain joins TRBV7-2 to TRBJ1-1; TRBD1 matches 7 bases. Losses at the gene ends were 2 bases for V and 4 bases for J; bases not matched to a gene: 7. The CDR3 loop spans 15 amino acids. Germline assignment: CDR1 SGHTA and CDR2 FQGNSA. The CDR3 nucleotides read TGTGCCAGCAGCTTACTTCAGGGGGTTGGCACTGAAGCTTTCTTT. It yields the protein CASSLLQGVGTEAFF.